This T cell receptor beta chain appears in the sequencing data of a study of siplizumab effects on memory and regulatory T cells. Study results and caveats: Alloreactive CD4+ clones that could be mapped were on average approximately 69% Treg-derived with siplizumab, against roughly 25% in controls. Only a minor fraction of alloreactive clones mapped to unstimulated subsets.

Here immunoSEQ multiplex PCR was the method, and the copy in TCRdb shows in-frame clones only, minus some. Among about 100,000 clones, around 92% were seen once, and the ten largest hold about 0.15%. A remark on this clone: Its target is unknown.

Sequencing was performed on CD4+ T cells sorted from blood. The receptor was isolated from a human donor in good health.

The CDR3 bases are TGTGCCAGCAGCTTTAGCGGGGGGGGCACAGATACGCAGTATTTT. This gives the protein CASSFSGGGTDTQYF. This chain connects TRBV7-2 to TRBJ2-3, with 11 bases aligning to TRBD2. This CDR3 is 15 amino acids long. V shed 3 bases and J 1 base; nucleotides not matched to a gene: 0. The germline V gene encodes CDR1 SGHTA and CDR2 FQGNSA.